These 8 T cell receptor beta chains were sequenced from one sample in a study of OX40 agonist ivuxolimab in advanced cancers. The repertoire was sequenced with immunoSEQ multiplex PCR; TCRdb's copy has only in-frame clones and lacks some. This table has about 20,000 clones, 70% to 90% appearing once. The material sequenced was CD4+ or CD8+ T cells sorted from blood, taken in a trial of the OX40 agonist ivuxolimab. Receptors originate from an adult with an advanced solid tumor such as melanoma, head and neck, liver or kidney cancer.

This chain connects TRBV27 to TRBJ2-3; D is tentatively TRBD1 or TRBD2 (6 bases each). Germline-derived CDR1 and CDR2 are MNHEY and SMNVEV (reference sequence). This CDR3 spans 16 amino acids. Trimming shortened V by 2 bases and J by 2 bases, and 14 bases separated the two germline ends. The CDR3 DNA follows: TGTGCCAGCAGTTTACGGGGGCAGGCGTACACAGATACGCAGTATTTT. This encodes CASSLRGQAYTDTQYF.

This clone was picked up a small number of times. The chain recombines TRBV7-9 with TRBJ2-2; D is undetermined. V dropped 1 base and J dropped 3 bases, with 9 bases sitting between them. This CDR3 has 15 residues. The germline gives CDR1 SEHNR, CDR2 FQNEAQ (reference sequence). CDR3 nucleotides: TGTGCCAGCAGCTTAGAAACCTGGGACACCGGGGAGCTGTTTTTT. Translating gives CASSLETWDTGELFF.

The J gene is TRBJ2-7, the V gene TRBV11-2; D uncertain. This CDR3 region has 12 residues. Germline V gene lookup returns CDR1 SGHAT and CDR2 FQNNGV. V was shortened by 5 bases and J by 5 bases, with 10 bases between the two germline ends. The CDR3 loop reads CASSTLTNEQYF. CDR3 sequence (DNA): TGTGCCAGCAGCACCCTCACCAACGAGCAGTACTTC.

The chain is built from TRBV7-8 and TRBJ2-3; D may be TRBD1 or TRBD2 (6 bases each). Germline values: CDR1 SGHVS, CDR2 FQNEAQ. This CDR3 contains 17 residues. Trimming removed 1 base at V and 6 bases at J, with 20 bases between. In DNA form, the CDR3 reads TGTGCCAGCAGCTTAGGTCCCCATGTAGGGGGGATGGATACGCAGTATTTT. Amino acid sequence: CASSLGPHVGGMDTQYF. Drawing the rest from reference TRBV7-8 and TRBJ2-3, the complete variable domain is GAGVSQSPRYKVAKRGQDVALRCDPISGHVSLFWYQQALGQGPEFLTYFQNEAQLDKSGLPSDRFFAERPEGSVSTLKIQRTQQEDSAVYLCASSLGPHVGGMDTQYFGPGTRLTVL.

The genes are TRBV19 and TRBJ2-7; possibly TRBD1 for D (6 bases). The germline gives CDR1 LNHDA, CDR2 SQIVND (reference sequence). The CDR3 loop spans 13 amino acids. The V end was cut by 5 bases, the J end by 2 bases, with 10 bases between. CDR3 nucleotide sequence: TGTGCCAGTAGTCTACAGGGTACCTACGAGCAGTACTTC. This encodes CASSLQGTYEQYF. Based on the CDR3 plus reference TRBV19 and TRBJ2-7, the full variable domain is DGGITQSPKYLFRKEGQNVTLSCEQNLNHDAMYWYRQDPGQGLRLIYYSQIVNDFQKGDIAEGYSVSREKKESFPLTVTSAQKNPTAFYLCASSLQGTYEQYFGPGTRLTVT.

The gene calls are TRBV5-6 and TRBJ1-1, with TRBD1 matching 10 bases. CDR3 length: 13 amino acids. V lost 5 bases, J lost 8 bases, and 6 bases stayed unmatched. Germline loops: CDR1 SGHDT, CDR2 YYEEEE. The CDR3, as DNA: TGTGCCAGCAGTGTGGACAGGGGGTACGAAGCTTTCTTT. It codes for CASSVDRGYEAFF.

This chain joins TRBV6-5 and TRBJ2-2, with D perhaps TRBD2 (5 bases). V was pared by 2 bases and J by 6 bases, with 13 bases between. Germline values: CDR1 MNHEY, CDR2 SVGAGI. The CDR3 is 15 amino acids. The CDR3 coding sequence is TGTGCCAGCAGTTACATTTCGGGGAGCGCCGGGGAGCTGTTTTTT. This encodes CASSYISGSAGELFF.

This chain connects TRBV5-4 to TRBJ1-2; TRBD1 might be the D (5 bases). V was shortened by 1 base and J by 4 bases, with 8 bases between the two germline ends. The CDR3 extends over 13 amino acids. Looked up from germline, CDR1 is SGHNT and CDR2 is YYREEE (reference sequence). Here the CDR3 reads CASSLWGGYGYTF. The CDR3 bases are TGTGCCAGCAGCTTGTGGGGGGGCTATGGCTACACCTTC.